This T cell receptor (beta chain) is from a study of blood T cell repertoires in COVID-19. This clone was detected only once. Using immunoSEQ multiplex PCR, the repertoire was profiled, and TCRdb retains in-frame clones only, with some absent. The profile shows 220,000 or so clones, roughly 84% of them singletons. This CDR3 comprises 13 residues. Per the germline V gene, CDR1 is SGHNT and CDR2 is YYREEE (reference sequence). Trimming stripped 4 bases from V and 8 bases from J, with 13 bases between. The TCR was taken from a woman in her thirties or forties who had recovered from COVID-19. Sequences were obtained from PBMCs or T cells enriched from blood (not recorded which). This chain links TRBV5-4 with TRBJ2-1, with D possibly being TRBD1 (5 bases). The CDR3, as DNA: TGTGCCAGCAGCCCCTCAGGCAGGGATGAGCAGTTCTTC. Its protein is CASSPSGRDEQFF.